Listed below are T cell receptor beta chains from one sample, sequenced in a study of blood T cell repertoires in COVID-19. Profiled with immunoSEQ multiplex PCR; TCRdb holds only in-frame clones, not every one. Of about 300,000 clones in the sample, more than 80% are singletons; the top ten hold roughly 6.1%. Input material: peripheral blood. Every receptor here comes from a woman aged 50 to 60 with COVID-19, enrolled during active disease. Both conserved end residues are part of each CDR3. The D gene is left open where the match is weak. Rows give clone size only sometimes, using once, few, many, or a class for an expanded clone.

>TRBD2|.|TRBJ2-7|TRBV25-1
CASSERAAGGPHEQYF
TGTGCCAGCAGTGAAAGGGCAGCGGGAGGGCCCCACGAGCAGTACTTC
>.|.|TRBJ1-1|TRBV19
CASSISRQVTEAFF
TGTGCCAGTAGTATTTCGCGCCAAGTCACTGAAGCTTTCTTT
>TRBD2|.|TRBJ2-6|TRBV5-1
CASSLLAGGPGANVLTF
TGCGCCAGCAGCTTACTAGCGGGAGGGCCTGGGGCCAACGTCCTGACTTTC
>TRBD2|.|TRBJ2-7|TRBV4-2
CASSATSGSLYEQYF
TGTGCCAGCAGCGCGACTAGCGGGAGTTTGTACGAGCAGTACTTC
>TRBD2|once|TRBJ2-7|TRBV7-9
CASSLTGTSGYEQYF
TGTGCCAGCAGCTTAACCGGGACTAGCGGCTACGAGCAGTACTTC
>.|.|TRBJ1-6|TRBV19
CASSIDAVRVGSPLHF
TGTGCCAGTAGTATTGATGCGGTCCGGGTGGGTTCACCCCTCCACTTT
>TRBD2|.|TRBJ2-7|TRBV18
CASSPRGVASGRESQYF
TGTGCCAGCTCACCCCGCGGCGTGGCTAGCGGGAGGGAGTCGCAGTACTTC
>TRBD1|.|TRBJ1-2|TRBV7-2
CASSAQLGTGGHCF
TGTGCCAGCAGCGCGCAGCTCGGGACAGGGGGCCACTGCTTC
>TRBD2|.|TRBJ2-5|TRBV5-1
CASSLLTSGSAETQYF
TGCGCCAGCAGCTTGTTGACTAGCGGGAGTGCGGAGACCCAGTACTTC
>.|.|TRBJ2-7|TRBV29-1
CSVAAGSAGGYEQYF
TGCAGCGTTGCGGCAGGTTCGGCAGGAGGTTACGAGCAGTACTTC
>TRBD1|.|TRBJ1-2|TRBV7-8
CASSLGEGAGYGYTF
TGTGCCAGCAGCTTAGGCGAGGGGGCTGGCTATGGCTACACCTTC
>.|.|TRBJ2-2|TRBV3-1/TRBV3-2
CASSQGQGRVTGELFF
TGTGCCAGCAGCCAAGGTCAGGGCCGCGTCACCGGGGAGCTGTTTTTT
>TRBD2|.|TRBJ2-7|TRBV18
CASSRIAGGLGEQYF
TGTGCCAGCTCACGAATAGCGGGAGGGCTGGGCGAGCAGTACTTC
>TRBD1|.|TRBJ2-1|TRBV10-1
CASSDDSAGGTGPYNEQFF
TGCGCCAGCAGTGATGACTCCGCCGGGGGGACAGGGCCTTACAATGAGCAGTTCTTC
>.|.|TRBJ2-6|TRBV5-8
CASSVGHITNTGANVLTF
TGTGCCAGCAGTGTAGGACATATTACAAACACTGGGGCCAACGTCCTGACTTTC
>.|.|TRBJ1-5|TRBV12-3/TRBV12-4
CASRGTPNQPQHF
TGTGCCAGCAGGGGGACTCCAAATCAGCCCCAGCATTTT
>TRBD1|.|TRBJ2-3|TRBV24-1
CATSYTGDSTDTQYF
TGTGCCACCAGCTATACAGGGGATAGCACAGATACGCAGTATTTT
>TRBD1|.|TRBJ1-2|TRBV25-1
CASSGDSPNYGYTF
TGTGCCAGCAGTGGGGACAGTCCCAACTATGGCTACACCTTC
>.|few|TRBJ2-2|TRBV5-6
CASSRMTSPGELFF
TGTGCCAGCAGCCGAATGACTAGTCCCGGGGAGCTGTTTTTT
>TRBD1|.|TRBJ1-1|TRBV3-1/TRBV3-2
CASSHETGSTGVFF
TGTGCCAGCAGCCATGAGACAGGGTCGACAGGGGTTTTCTTT
>.|.|TRBJ2-3|TRBV9
CASSSRGSGVTDTQYF
TGTGCCTCCTCGTCGAGGGGGAGTGGGGTCACAGATACGCAGTATTTT
>TRBD2|.|TRBJ2-3|TRBV5-4
CASSPIGSGRAADTQYF
TGTGCCAGCAGCCCGATCGGGAGCGGGAGGGCAGCAGATACGCAGTATTTT
>.|.|TRBJ2-1|TRBV7-8
CANGLRAGRDNEQFF
TGTGCCAACGGACTAAGAGCCGGCCGGGACAATGAGCAGTTCTTC
>TRBD1|once|TRBJ2-7|TRBV11-3
CASSRTGDGSYEQYF
TGTGCCAGCAGCAGGACAGGGGACGGTTCCTACGAGCAGTACTTC
>.|few|TRBJ2-2|TRBV11-2
CASSSYRVLSTGELFF
TGTGCCAGCAGCTCGTACAGGGTATTGAGCACCGGGGAGCTGTTTTTT
>.|.|TRBJ2-4|TRBV19
CARSGLAKNIQYF
TGTGCCAGGAGCGGGTTAGCCAAAAACATTCAGTACTTC
>.|.|TRBJ1-1|TRBV11-3
CASSLGGPEAFF
TGTGCCAGCAGCTTAGGGGGCCCTGAAGCTTTCTTT